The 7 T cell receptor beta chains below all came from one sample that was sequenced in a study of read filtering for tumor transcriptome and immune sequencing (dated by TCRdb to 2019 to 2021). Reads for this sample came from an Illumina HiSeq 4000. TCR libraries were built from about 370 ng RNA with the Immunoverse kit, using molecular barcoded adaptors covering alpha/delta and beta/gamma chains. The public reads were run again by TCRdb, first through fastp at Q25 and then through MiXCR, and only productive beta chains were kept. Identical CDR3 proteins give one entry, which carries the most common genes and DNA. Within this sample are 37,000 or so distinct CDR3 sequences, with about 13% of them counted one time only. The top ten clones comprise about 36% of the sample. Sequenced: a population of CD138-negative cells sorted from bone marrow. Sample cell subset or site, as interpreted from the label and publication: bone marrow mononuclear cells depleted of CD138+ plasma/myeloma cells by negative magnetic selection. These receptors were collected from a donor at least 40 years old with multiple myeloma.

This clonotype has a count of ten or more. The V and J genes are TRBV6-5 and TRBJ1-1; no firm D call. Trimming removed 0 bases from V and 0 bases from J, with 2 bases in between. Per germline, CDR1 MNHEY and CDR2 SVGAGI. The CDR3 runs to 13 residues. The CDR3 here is CASSYSLNTEAFF. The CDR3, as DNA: TGTGCCAGCAGTTACTCGTTGAACACTGAAGCTTTCTTT.

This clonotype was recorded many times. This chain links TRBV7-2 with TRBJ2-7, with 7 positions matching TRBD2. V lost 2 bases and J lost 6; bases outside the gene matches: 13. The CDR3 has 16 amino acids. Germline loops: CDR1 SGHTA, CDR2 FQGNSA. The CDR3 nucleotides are TGTGCCAGCAGCTTACCTCGGGGCCCCGGGACTACCGAGCAGTACTTC. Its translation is CASSLPRGPGTTEQYF. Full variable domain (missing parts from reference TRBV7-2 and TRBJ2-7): GAGVSQSPSNKVTEKGKDVELRCDPISGHTALYWYRQSLGQGLEFLIYFQGNSAPDKSGLPSDRFSAERTGGSVSTLTIQRTQQEDSAVYLCASSLPRGPGTTEQYFGPGTRLTVT.

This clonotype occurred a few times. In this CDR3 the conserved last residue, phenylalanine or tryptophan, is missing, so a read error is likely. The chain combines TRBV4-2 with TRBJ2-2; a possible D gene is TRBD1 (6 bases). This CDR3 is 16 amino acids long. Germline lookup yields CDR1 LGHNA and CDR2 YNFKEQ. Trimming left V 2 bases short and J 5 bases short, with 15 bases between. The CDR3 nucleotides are TGTGCCAGCAGCCAATTTAAACAGGGTGGTACCGGGGAGCTGTTTTCT. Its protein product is CASSQFKQGGTGELFS.

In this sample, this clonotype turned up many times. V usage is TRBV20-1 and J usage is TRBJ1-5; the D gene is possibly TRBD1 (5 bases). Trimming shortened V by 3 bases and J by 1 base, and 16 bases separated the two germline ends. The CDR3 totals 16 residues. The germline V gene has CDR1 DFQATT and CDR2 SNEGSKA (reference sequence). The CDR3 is CSASTPGGVSNQPQHF. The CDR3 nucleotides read TGCAGTGCTAGTACCCCCGGAGGGGTGAGCAATCAGCCCCAGCATTTT.

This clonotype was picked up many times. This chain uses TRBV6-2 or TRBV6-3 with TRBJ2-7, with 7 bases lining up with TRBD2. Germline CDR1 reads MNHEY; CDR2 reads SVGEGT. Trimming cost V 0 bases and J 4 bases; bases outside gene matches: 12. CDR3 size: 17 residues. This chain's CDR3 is CASSYSLRGGSIYEQYF. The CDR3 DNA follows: TGTGCCAGCAGTTACTCTCTAAGGGGCGGGAGCATTTACGAGCAGTACTTC.

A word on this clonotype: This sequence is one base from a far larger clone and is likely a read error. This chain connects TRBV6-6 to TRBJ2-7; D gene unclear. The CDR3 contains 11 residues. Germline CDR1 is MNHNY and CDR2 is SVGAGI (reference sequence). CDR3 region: CASSSLYEQNF. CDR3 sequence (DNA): TGTGCCAGCAGTTCCCTCTACGAGCAGAACTTC.

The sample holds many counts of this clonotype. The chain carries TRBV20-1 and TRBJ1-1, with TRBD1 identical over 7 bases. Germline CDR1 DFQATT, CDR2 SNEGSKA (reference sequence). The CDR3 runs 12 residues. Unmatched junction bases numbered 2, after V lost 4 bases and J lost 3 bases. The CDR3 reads CSANDRDTEAFF. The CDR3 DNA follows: TGCAGTGCTAACGACAGGGACACTGAAGCTTTCTTT.